Listed below are T cell receptor beta chains from one sample, sequenced in a study of blood T cell repertoires in COVID-19. Profiling relied on immunoSEQ multiplex PCR, and the TCRdb table lists in-frame clones only, not all of them. In the table there are 73,000 or so clones, 86% of which are singletons. Specimen: peripheral blood. Receptors were obtained from a man aged 25-45 years with acute or convalescent COVID-19. Both conserved end residues are part of each CDR3. A D gene is named only where the DNA matches it firmly. Only part of the rows carry a size: once, few, many, or a class if the clone is expanded.

D	J	size	V	CDR3	DNA
-	TRBJ2-1	-	TRBV5-5	CASSKEGVNEQFF	TGTGCCAGCAGCAAGGAAGGAGTCAATGAGCAGTTCTTC
TRBD2	TRBJ2-3	-	TRBV7-6	CASSLRGGEGMRKTDTQYF	TGTGCCAGCAGCTTACGGGGAGGGGAGGGTATGAGGAAGACAGATACGCAGTATTTT
TRBD1	TRBJ2-7	-	TRBV7-2	CASSSGQGQAEQYF	TGTGCCAGCAGCTCAGGACAGGGACAGGCCGAGCAGTACTTC
-	TRBJ2-1	-	TRBV5-1	CASSPWDLQKGDEQFF	TGCGCCAGCAGCCCCTGGGACTTACAAAAAGGGGATGAGCAGTTCTTC
TRBD1	TRBJ1-4	once	TRBV19	CASSPDRVNNEKLFF	TGTGCCAGTAGCCCCGACAGGGTTAATAATGAAAAACTGTTTTTT
TRBD2	TRBJ2-1	-	TRBV19	CASLGFTGGYNEQFF	TGTGCCAGCCTGGGGTTTACGGGAGGATACAATGAGCAGTTCTTC
TRBD2	TRBJ2-3	-	TRBV5-4	CASSLGLAFTDTQYF	TGTGCCAGCAGCCTGGGACTAGCGTTCACAGATACGCAGTATTTT
TRBD1	TRBJ1-6	-	TRBV6-5	CASGHRGNSPLHF	TGTGCCAGCGGCCACAGGGGTAATTCACCCCTCCACTTT
TRBD1	TRBJ1-1	-	TRBV7-3	CASSLKGAMDTEAFF	TGTGCCAGCAGCTTAAAGGGGGCGATGGACACTGAAGCTTTCTTT
TRBD1	TRBJ2-7	-	TRBV28	CASRDDRDLGEQYF	TGTGCCAGCCGGGATGACAGGGACCTGGGCGAGCAGTACTTC
TRBD1	TRBJ1-1	-	TRBV4-1	CASRSRPITGDTEAFF	TGCGCCAGCAGATCCAGACCTATCACAGGGGACACTGAAGCTTTCTTT
TRBD2	TRBJ2-1	-	TRBV13	CASSLVSGSVEQFF	TGTGCCAGCAGCTTAGTTAGCGGGAGCGTTGAGCAGTTCTTC
TRBD1	TRBJ2-1	-	TRBV28	CASTDRGFVGEQFF	TGTGCCAGCACGGACAGGGGGTTCGTCGGTGAGCAGTTCTTC
-	TRBJ2-2	once	TRBV30	CAWKAGLTTGELFF	TGTGCCTGGAAGGCGGGACTGACCACCGGGGAGCTGTTTTTT
TRBD2	TRBJ2-5	once	TRBV19	CASKAGAETQYF	TGTGCCAGTAAAGCGGGAGCTGAGACCCAGTACTTC
-	TRBJ2-1	-	TRBV4-1	CASSQGTYDNEQFF	TGCGCCAGCAGCCAAGGGACATACGACAATGAGCAGTTCTTC
TRBD2	TRBJ2-7	-	TRBV7-2	CASSLGLAGWGGSYEQYF	TGTGCCAGCAGCTTAGGACTAGCGGGATGGGGCGGGTCCTACGAGCAGTACTTC
-	TRBJ1-2	-	TRBV2	CATTIESNYGYTF	TGTGCCACCACCATCGAGTCAAACTATGGCTACACCTTC
-	TRBJ2-7	-	TRBV19	CAPPVGGPYYEQYF	TGTGCCCCCCCCGTCGGGGGGCCCTACTACGAGCAGTACTTC